This T cell receptor (beta chain) originates from a study of CD8 T cells in ankylosing spondylitis. Per the germline V gene, CDR1 is LGHDT and CDR2 is YNNKEL (reference sequence). The CDR3 extends over 14 amino acids. V dropped 3 bases and J dropped 4; count of bases not matched to a gene: 3. In regard to this clonotype: The antigen remains unidentified.

TCRdb reprocessed the 5' RACE reads with MiXCR, giving one entry per CDR3 protein. This repertoire shows approximately 300,000 distinct CDR3 sequences, under 25% found once; its top ten account for roughly 3.6%. Overall study results and limits: Disease-linked clones, CD8+, were relatively rare in peripheral blood. Seemingly distinctive of ankylosing spondylitis blood was a TCR beta motif formed by eight highly homologous variants. Some of these motif variants have turned up before, in reports on reactive arthritis synovial fluid and blood. The authors reported significant enrichment of disease-linked clones in matched ankylosing spondylitis synovial fluid.

This chain links TRBV3-1 with TRBJ2-7, with 10 positions matching TRBD2. Sequenced material: blood, either unsorted or a sorted T cell fraction (not recorded which). The source of this sequence is a female donor with ankylosing spondylitis or in good health (not recorded which). The CDR3 DNA reads TGTGCCAGCAGCCACCCGACTAGCGGGTACGAGCAGTACTTC. Amino acid sequence: CASSHPTSGYEQYF.